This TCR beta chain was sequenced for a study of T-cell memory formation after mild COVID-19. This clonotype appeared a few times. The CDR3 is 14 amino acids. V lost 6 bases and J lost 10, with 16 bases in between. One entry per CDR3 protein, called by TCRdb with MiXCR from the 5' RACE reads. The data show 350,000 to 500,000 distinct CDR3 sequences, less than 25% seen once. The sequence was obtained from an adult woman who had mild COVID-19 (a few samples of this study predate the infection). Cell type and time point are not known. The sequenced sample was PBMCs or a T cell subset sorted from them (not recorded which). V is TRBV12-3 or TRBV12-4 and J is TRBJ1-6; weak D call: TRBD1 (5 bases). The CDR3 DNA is TGTGCCAGCAGACGGGCCTTGGGGGTCTCACCCCTCCACTTT. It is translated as CASRRALGVSPLHF.